One and the same sample provided the 10 T cell receptor beta chains below, sequenced in a study of Graves' ophthalmopathy and Graves' hyperthyroidism. RNA transcripts served as template for amplifying TCR beta CDR3 sequences. HTBI primers were employed in first-round RT-PCR, then a second-round multiplex PCR followed. Each CDR3 protein is one row after TCRdb ran MiXCR on the multiplex PCR reads. The sample carries 150,000 to 200,000 distinct CDR3 sequences, about 40% recorded once. Material: peripheral blood. These receptors were taken from a woman aged 40 to 50 with Graves' ophthalmopathy.

This clonotype was observed many times. As DNA, the CDR3 is TGTGCCAGCAGCTTAGGAAATAGCGGCGCCTACGAGCAGTACTTC. Translated: CASSLGNSGAYEQYF. The rearrangement joins TRBV11-1 to TRBJ2-7; D might be TRBD2 (6 bases). Trimming took off 1 base at V and 2 bases at J, with 12 bases between the two ends. Germline loops: CDR1 SGHAT, CDR2 FQDESV (reference sequence). This CDR3 region has 15 residues.

This clonotype has at least ten counts. The rearrangement uses TRBV29-1 and TRBJ2-7; D is possibly TRBD2 (5 bases). Trimming removed 3 bases at V and 5 bases at J, with 11 bases between. Germline CDR1 SQVTM, CDR2 ANQGSEA. The CDR3 spans 12 residues. CDR3 region: CSVDHVSDEQYF. CDR3 nucleotides: TGCAGCGTTGACCATGTTAGCGACGAGCAGTACTTC.

This chain connects TRBV19 to TRBJ1-1; D ambiguous. The CDR3 is 13 residues long. Germline V CDR1 and CDR2: LNHDA, SQIVND (reference sequence). V lost 5 bases to trimming and J lost 1 base, with 8 bases between them. CDR3 DNA: TGTGCCAGTAGTTCGGCCCAGAACACTGAAGCTTTCTTT. Its translation is CASSSAQNTEAFF.

This clonotype came up a few times. The rearrangement links TRBV6-1 to TRBJ2-7; D could derive from TRBD1 or TRBD2 (6 bases each). Trimming cost V 7 bases and J 1 base, with 11 bases left between them. CDR1 is MNHNS and CDR2 is SASEGT in the germline V gene. This CDR3 contains 13 residues. The CDR3 protein is CASKGGQSYEQYF. The CDR3 nucleotides are TGTGCCAGCAAGGGGGGCCAATCCTACGAGCAGTACTTC.

Ten or more counts support this clonotype. The CDR3 protein is CASSFQIDLYGYTF. CDR3 nucleotides: TGTGCCAGCAGTTTCCAAATCGATCTCTATGGCTACACCTTC. The V and J genes are TRBV6-5 and TRBJ1-2; D gene unclear. Germline V gene sequence: CDR1 MNHEY, CDR2 SVGAGI. Between the trimmed V and J ends, which lost 4 bases and 4 bases, there was a span of 13 bases. CDR3 length: 14 residues.

This clonotype was observed at least ten times. V gene TRBV29-1 combines with J gene TRBJ2-7; 9 nucleotides match TRBD1. This CDR3 is 14 amino acids long. The trim removed 4 bases at V and 4 bases at J, leaving 8 bases unmatched. Germline CDR1 and CDR2: SQVTM and ANQGSEA. The CDR3 spells CSVVGGTGRYEQYF. In nucleotides, the CDR3 is TGCAGCGTTGTGGGGGGGACAGGGAGGTACGAGCAGTACTTC.

This clonotype was observed at least ten times. The CDR3 region has the DNA TGTGCCAGCATCGGGGGTTGGGGCACTGAAGCTTTCTTT. Translating gives CASIGGWGTEAFF. The chain uses TRBV28 and TRBJ1-1; D might be TRBD1 (5 bases). The CDR3 has 13 residues. Per the germline V gene, CDR1 is MDHEN and CDR2 is SYDVKM. Deletions cut 7 bases from V and 4 bases from J, with 13 bases between.

This clonotype was detected many times. This chain uses TRBV28 with TRBJ1-5; maybe TRBD1 (6 bases). V shed 3 bases and J shed 5 bases, with 14 bases lying between them. The CDR3 spans 15 residues. The V gene's germline CDR1 is MDHEN and CDR2 SYDVKM. CDR3 protein: CASSFYRAWDQPQHF. For the CDR3, the DNA is TGTGCCAGCAGTTTTTACAGGGCGTGGGATCAGCCCCAGCATTTT.

In this sample, this clonotype turned up many times. The genes are TRBV18 and TRBJ1-6; maybe TRBD1 (6 bases). Germline V gene sequence: CDR1 KGHSH, CDR2 LQKENI. Trimming stripped 3 bases from V and 5 bases from J, with 11 bases between. The CDR3 consists of 15 residues. CDR3 sequence (DNA): TGTGCCAGCTCACCTAACGCAGGGGATAATTCACCCCTCCACTTT. The encoded protein is CASSPNAGDNSPLHF.

This clonotype was detected ten times or more. The chain links TRBV7-8 to TRBJ1-3; the D is unclear. Per the germline V gene, CDR1 is SGHVS and CDR2 is FQNEAQ. The CDR3 runs to 15 residues. V was shortened by 5 bases and J by 1 base, with 12 bases between the two germline ends. CDR3 sequence (DNA): TGTGCCAGCAGCCCTAACCCGGGATCTGGAAACACCATATATTTT. It specifies CASSPNPGSGNTIYF.